Below are 27 T cell receptor beta chains sequenced from a single sample in a study of glioma-infiltrating T cells. TCR alpha and beta CDR3 regions were amplified from RNA using iRepertoire nested multiplex PCR. One entry per CDR3 protein results from TCRdb running MiXCR on the multiplex PCR reads. The sample contains about 93,000 distinct CDR3 sequences, about 37% of which appear only once. The sequencing sample was made of glioma tissue, nonneoplastic brain tissue, or PBMCs (not recorded which). The receptors originated from a human donor with low-grade glioma or glioblastoma, undergoing nonglioma brain surgery, or in good health (not recorded which).

This clonotype occurred a few times. The gene calls are TRBV3-1 and TRBJ2-7, with D perhaps being TRBD1 or TRBD2 (5 bases each). Germline CDR1 reads LGHDT; CDR2 reads YNNKEL (reference sequence). Trimming took 4 bases from V and 6 from J, leaving 10 bases between them. The CDR3 has 12 amino acids. The CDR3 DNA is TGTGCCAGCAGCCTAGACAGCGGCGAGCAGTACTTC. It translates to CASSLDSGEQYF.

Regarding this clonotype: A much larger clonotype is one base distant, so this may be a read error. The chain is built from TRBV2 and TRBJ2-1; tentative D call: TRBD2 (5 bases). The germline V gene encodes CDR1 SNHLY and CDR2 FYNNEI. CDR3 length: 15 amino acids. The CDR3 loop is CASSRVGGQYNKQFF. The CDR3, as DNA: TGTGCCAGTTCAAGAGTAGGAGGTCAGTACAATAAGCAGTTCTTC.

The chain has TRBV6-2 or TRBV6-3 and TRBJ2-1, with D uncertain. The length of the CDR3 is 15 residues. The germline gives CDR1 MNHEY, CDR2 SVGEGT. V shed 6 bases and J shed 7 bases, with 19 bases lying between them. The CDR3 loop is CASRAGPRTENEQFF. CDR3 DNA sequence: TGTGCCAGCAGAGCTGGACCACGGACGGAGAATGAGCAGTTCTTC.

A note on this clonotype: This may be a read error, as it is one base from a much larger clone. The chain uses TRBV19 and TRBJ2-1; possibly TRBD2 for D (5 bases). The CDR3 sequence is 16 residues long. Trimming removed 5 bases at V and 7 bases at J, with 21 bases between. Germline assignment: CDR1 LNHDA and CDR2 SQIVND (reference sequence). The CDR3 is CASSGPPGRGTNEQFF. For the CDR3, the DNA is TGTGCCAGTAGTGGTCCCCCCGGACGGGGAACGAATGAGCAGTTCTTC.

This clonotype came up many times. The chain recombines TRBV25-1 with TRBJ1-2, with 7 bases that match TRBD1. This CDR3 region has 14 residues. J lost 3 bases, V lost 5 bases, and 6 bases had no gene match. Germline CDR1 and CDR2: MGHDK and SYGVNS. CDR3 region: CASSWTGGDYGYTF. The CDR3 bases are TGTGCCAGCAGTTGGACAGGAGGAGACTATGGCTACACCTTC.

For this clonotype: A much larger clone lies one base from this, so it may be a read error. The chain combines TRBV5-1 with TRBJ1-2; D uncertain. The CDR3 runs 15 residues. Trimming took off 4 bases at V and 4 bases at J, with 17 bases between the two ends. CDR1 is SGHRS, CDR2 YFSETQ, per germline. The CDR3 nucleotides are TGCGCCAGCAGCCCGGAAATTGGAGCTAGCTATGGCTACACCTTC. It encodes CASSPEIGASYGYTF.

This clonotype was counted at least ten times. The gene calls are TRBV2 and TRBJ2-6, with D possibly matching TRBD2 (6 bases). The ends were cut back, 4 bases at V and 3 bases at J, with 10 bases in the middle. This CDR3 has 15 residues. Germline loops: CDR1 SNHLY, CDR2 FYNNEI. CDR3 protein: CASSGYGGGANVLTF. CDR3 DNA sequence: TGTGCCAGCAGTGGGTACGGGGGTGGGGCCAACGTCCTGACTTTC.

This clonotype has at least ten counts. The junction and the germline gene differ at one end; a read error may be behind it. The CDR3: CSATRDLNYGQYF. The CDR3 bases are TGCAGTGCTACGAGGGACTTAAACTACGGGCAGTACTTC. The rearrangement links TRBV20-1 to TRBJ2-7, with a tentative D call TRBD2 (6 bases). CDR3 length equals 13 residues. CDR1 and CDR2 (germline): DFQATT, SNEGSKA (reference sequence).

The table lists this clonotype with many counts. The chain has TRBV12-3 or TRBV12-4 and TRBJ1-1; D not resolved. The CDR3 totals 13 residues. V lost 1 base and J lost 5, with 8 bases in between. DNA of the CDR3: TGTGCCAGCAGTTTAGTGCGGGAGACTGAAGCTTTCTTT. Translation gives CASSLVRETEAFF.

As for this clonotype: A read error may produce the germline difference seen at one junction end. The chain carries TRBV5-4 and TRBJ1-2, with 8 positions matching TRBD1. CDR3 size: 16 residues. Per germline, CDR1 SGHNT and CDR2 YYREEE (reference sequence). The CDR3, as DNA: TGCGCCAGCAGCTTGGGCGCACAGGGGGTATACTATGGCTACACCTTC. It translates to CASSLGAQGVYYGYTF.

This clonotype was detected a few times. The rearrangement uses TRBV7-2 and TRBJ2-1, with a tentative D call TRBD2 (6 bases). V lost 5 bases to trimming and J lost 4 bases, with 12 bases between them. Germline-derived CDR1 and CDR2 are SGHTA and FQGNSA. There are 14 residues in the CDR3. Here the CDR3 reads CASSPGGGYNEQFF. CDR3 sequence (DNA): TGTGCCAGCAGCCCCGGGGGAGGATACAATGAGCAGTTCTTC.

A word on this clonotype: One junction end does not reproduce the germline sequence, and a read error may be involved. The chain combines TRBV28 with TRBJ2-7; D is unresolved. This CDR3 contains 17 residues. CDR1 is MDHEN and CDR2 is SYDVKM in the germline V gene. CDR3 nucleotides: TGTACCAGCAGCCTATCTTACGCGCACGGTCTCTCCTACGAGCAGTACTTC. Translation: CTSSLSYAHGLSYEQYF.

The V call is TRBV12-3 or TRBV12-4, the J call TRBJ2-6; D call uncertain. The V end was cut by 4 bases, the J end by 5 bases, with 9 bases between. The length of the CDR3 is 14 residues. The CDR3 sequence is CASSSHSWANVLTF. In DNA, the CDR3 is TGTGCCAGCAGTTCCCATTCTTGGGCCAACGTCCTGACTTTC.

This clonotype was observed at least ten times. This chain connects TRBV19 to TRBJ2-1, with D maybe TRBD2 (6 bases). Germline CDR1 LNHDA, CDR2 SQIVND (reference sequence). The V gene lost 3 bases and the J gene lost 2 bases, with 11 bases spanning the gap. CDR3 length: 15 residues. DNA of the CDR3: TGTGCCAGTAGTATCCTAGCGAACACCTACAATGAGCAGTTCTTC. As protein: CASSILANTYNEQFF.

To note about this clonotype: The junction does not match germline at one end; this may be a read error. The chain links TRBV6-2 or TRBV6-3 to TRBJ2-3; D is undetermined. The CDR3 has 15 residues. The V gene's germline CDR1 is MNHEY and CDR2 SVGEGT. DNA for the CDR3: TGTGCCAGCAGTTACAGAGGCCAAAGCACAGATACGCAGTGTTTT. As protein: CASSYRGQSTDTQCF.

This clonotype has a single count. One end of the junction does not line up with germline, which may come from a read error. This sequence joins TRBV15 and TRBJ2-5, with D perhaps TRBD1 or TRBD2 (5 bases each). This CDR3 spans 15 amino acids. The germline gives CDR1 LNHNV, CDR2 YYDKDF (reference sequence). The CDR3 reads CATSRDARGRETQCF. The CDR3 DNA sequence: TGTGCCACCAGCAGAGATGCTAGGGGTAGGGAGACGCAGTGCTTC. The full variable domain, in which reference TRBV15 and TRBJ2-5 provide the parts outside the CDR3, is DAMVIQNPRYQVTQFGKPVTLSCSQTLNHNVMYWYQQKSSQAPKLLFHYYDKDFNNEADTPDNFQSRRPNTSFCFLDIRSPGLGDTAMYLCATSRDARGRETQCFGPGTRLLVL.

This clonotype occurred many times. The gene calls are TRBV6-1 and TRBJ2-1, with 8 bases matching TRBD2. Per germline, CDR1 MNHNS and CDR2 SASEGT. This CDR3 spans 16 amino acids. Unmatched junction bases numbered 12, after V lost 5 bases and J lost 6 bases. The CDR3 is CASSRQAGALGNEQFF. CDR3 sequence (DNA): TGTGCCAGCAGTAGGCAAGCGGGGGCCCTGGGCAATGAGCAGTTCTTC.

This rearrangement joins TRBV5-1 to TRBJ1-4; no definite D call. The ends were cut back, 5 bases at V and 5 bases at J, with 7 bases in the middle. Germline V gene data show CDR1 as SGHRS and CDR2 as YFSETQ. The CDR3 is 12 amino acids. The CDR3 bases are TGCGCCAGCAGTTGCGACAATGAAAAACTGTTTTTT. Its translation is CASSCDNEKLFF.

This clonotype was seen ten or more times. The rearrangement uses TRBV5-1 and TRBJ2-7, with a tentative D call TRBD2 (6 bases). The CDR3 runs to 14 residues. Germline V gene sequence: CDR1 SGHRS, CDR2 YFSETQ. V was shortened by 4 bases and J by 6 bases, with 17 bases between the two germline ends. CDR3 bases: TGCGCCAGCAGCCGCGGGGACTTCGCAACCGAGCAGTACTTC. Translated: CASSRGDFATEQYF. Variable domain in full (rest from reference TRBV5-1 and TRBJ2-7): KAGVTQTPRYLIKTRGQQVTLSCSPISGHRSVSWYQQTPGQGLQFLFEYFSETQRNKGNFPGRFSGRQFSNSRSEMNVSTLELGDSALYLCASSRGDFATEQYFGPGTRLTVT.

This clonotype was recorded many times. The chain is built from TRBV7-9 and TRBJ2-7, with TRBD1 as a possible D gene (5 bases). Between the trimmed V and J ends, which lost 4 bases and 7 bases, there was a span of 8 bases. The CDR3 has 11 residues. Germline V gives CDR1 SEHNR, CDR2 FQNEAQ (reference sequence). CDR3 loop: CASSSQGEQYF. CDR3 DNA sequence: TGTGCCAGCAGCTCTCAGGGTGAGCAGTACTTC.

This clonotype was seen ten or more times. The genes are TRBV20-1 and TRBJ2-7; tentatively, D is TRBD1 (5 bases). This CDR3 spans 14 amino acids. V was cut by 3 bases and J by 0 bases, with 12 bases left in between. The germline V gene encodes CDR1 DFQATT and CDR2 SNEGSKA (reference sequence). DNA of the CDR3: TGCAGTGCTAGGGCAGGGATGAACTCCTACGAGCAGTACTTC. Protein product: CSARAGMNSYEQYF.

This clonotype appeared many times. This chain uses TRBV20-1 with TRBJ1-1, with TRBD1 matching over 7 bases. Germline-derived CDR1 and CDR2 are DFQATT and SNEGSKA (reference sequence). This CDR3 comprises 15 residues. With V trimmed by 3 bases and J by 1 base, 8 bases remained unmatched. The chain's CDR3 is CSARSQGGWNTEAFF. The DNA of the CDR3 is TGCAGTGCTAGGTCTCAGGGGGGCTGGAACACTGAAGCTTTCTTT.

This clonotype was picked up a small number of times. V usage is TRBV29-1 and J usage is TRBJ1-1, with D uncertain. Germline V gives CDR1 SQVTM, CDR2 ANQGSEA. V lost 5 bases, J lost 5 bases, and 12 bases lay in between. This CDR3 has 12 amino acids. The CDR3 DNA reads as TGCAGCGTTATCTGGGATGTGACTGAAGCTTTCTTT. It translates to CSVIWDVTEAFF.

This clonotype was seen repeatedly, ten times or more. The DNA of the CDR3 is TGTGCCAGCAGTCCGCACGGGACAGGGAGGCAGCAGTACTTC. As protein: CASSPHGTGRQQYF. The rearrangement uses TRBV28 and TRBJ2-7; TRBD1 matches 9 bases. This CDR3 contains 14 residues. With V trimmed by 5 bases and J by 8 bases, 10 bases remained unmatched. Germline-derived CDR1 and CDR2 are MDHEN and SYDVKM.

This clonotype has a handful of counts. This could be a read error, since a much larger clone is one nucleotide away. This sequence joins TRBV4-3 and TRBJ1-1; perhaps TRBD1 as D (5 bases). The V gene's germline CDR1 is LGHNA and CDR2 YSLEER. CDR3 length: 16 residues. The CDR3 nucleotides are TGCGCCAGCGGCCAAGCGTTGCGACAGCCTAACACTGAAGCTTTCTTT. It is translated as CASGQALRQPNTEAFF.

The chain links TRBV5-8 to TRBJ2-1; D gene unclear. This CDR3 comprises 16 residues. V lost 4 bases and J 7 bases, leaving 21 bases between the germline ends. From germline, CDR1 is SGHTS and CDR2 YDEGEE. The CDR3 spells CASSIVVYTNRNEQFF. As DNA, the CDR3 is TGTGCCAGCAGCATAGTCGTGTACACAAACCGGAATGAGCAGTTCTTC.

This clonotype was counted many times. The chain is built from TRBV28 and TRBJ1-4, with D possibly TRBD1 on 5 matching bases. This CDR3 has 11 amino acids. V lost 3 bases and J lost 11, with 7 bases in between. CDR1 is MDHEN and CDR2 is SYDVKM in the germline V gene. CDR3 bases: TGTGCCAGCAGTTTGGGGGGGAAACTGTTTTTT. Translated: CASSLGGKLFF.